Below are 10 T cell receptor beta chains sequenced from a single sample in a study of T-cell reconstitution after alpha-beta-depleted transplantation in children. For TCRbeta, the library was prepared with unique molecular identifiers. Each CDR3 protein is one row after TCRdb ran MiXCR on the PCR reads. The top ten hold around 9.9% of the sample, which has 250,000 to 400,000 distinct CDR3 sequences, approximately 23% seen once. The material was PBMCs, mostly from graft donor cells, obtained 180 days after TCRalphabeta/CD19-depleted stem cell transplant. The origin of the receptors is a male patient between 10 and 17 years old who had a stem cell transplant for acute lymphoblastic leukemia, so the T cells may come from the graft donor.

V is TRBV12-3 or TRBV12-4 and J is TRBJ1-3; D is perhaps TRBD1 (6 bases). The CDR3 is 16 amino acids. V lost 6 bases, J lost 4 bases, and 19 bases lay in between. CDR3 region: CASSLRTEGGGNTIYF. CDR3 nucleotides: TGTGCCAGCAGCTTAAGGACGGAGGGGGGAGGAAACACCATATATTTT.

The rearrangement uses TRBV19 and TRBJ2-1, with no clear D. The germline V and J ends were trimmed by 7 bases and 4 bases, with 17 bases remaining between them. Germline lookup yields CDR1 LNHDA and CDR2 SQIVND (reference sequence). The CDR3 covers 15 residues. Here the CDR3 reads CASKIGSLHYNEQFF. CDR3 in DNA: TGTGCCAGTAAAATCGGCAGTCTGCATTACAATGAGCAGTTCTTC.

Here the CDR3 DNA reads TGTGCCAGCAGCGTAAGGGGGGAGGACGGAGAGACCCAGTACTTC. It specifies CASSVRGEDGETQYF. This chain links TRBV9 with TRBJ2-5, with D perhaps TRBD1 or TRBD2 (6 bases each). Germline V gene sequence: CDR1 SGDLS, CDR2 YYNGEE. The CDR3 spans 15 residues. Trimming stripped 1 base from V and 4 bases from J, with 14 bases between.

The chain combines TRBV7-6 with TRBJ2-1; TRBD1 matches at 8 bases. The V gene end was trimmed by 5 bases and the J gene end by 9 bases; junction bases not matched to a gene: 18. This CDR3 comprises 17 residues. CDR1 is SGHVS and CDR2 is FNYEAQ in the germline V gene. DNA of the CDR3: TGTGCCAGCAGCCAGAGTAATTTTGGGACAGGAAAGGGTGAGCAGTTCTTC. Translated, it gives CASSQSNFGTGKGEQFF.

In this sample, this clonotype turned up a few times. J is TRBJ1-1 and V is TRBV6-2 or TRBV6-3; D is ambiguous. The germline CDR1 and CDR2 sequences are MNHEY and SVGEGT. V lost 7 bases, J lost 1 base, and 13 bases lay in between. This CDR3 region has 14 residues. The DNA for the CDR3 is TGTGCCAGCAACGCGCGGCAGCAGAACACTGAAGCTTTCTTT. Amino acids: CASNARQQNTEAFF.

The chain carries TRBV7-3 and TRBJ2-3; 9 bases are shared with TRBD1. V gave up 5 bases and J gave up 2 bases; unmatched junction bases: 5. CDR1 and CDR2 from the germline V gene are SGHTA and FQGTGA. The CDR3 is made up of 15 amino acids. CDR3 in DNA: TGTGCCAGCAGCCCCCGGGACAGGGACACAGATACGCAGTATTTT. It specifies CASSPRDRDTDTQYF. The full variable domain, completed using reference TRBV7-3 and TRBJ2-3, is GAGVSQTPSNKVTEKGKYVELRCDPISGHTALYWYRQSLGQGPEFLIYFQGTGAADDSGLPNDRFFAVRPEGSVSTLKIQRTERGDSAVYLCASSPRDRDTDTQYFGPGTRLTVL.

The chain links TRBV20-1 to TRBJ2-7, with D maybe TRBD2 (6 bases). Germline assignment: CDR1 DFQATT and CDR2 SNEGSKA (reference sequence). The CDR3 spans 14 residues. V gave up 4 bases and J gave up 2 bases, with 15 bases separating them. CDR3 region: CSATTGVRAYEQYF. The CDR3 region has the DNA TGCAGTGCTACTACGGGAGTAAGGGCCTACGAGCAGTACTTC.

This clonotype was seen a few times. This chain links TRBV12-3 or TRBV12-4 with TRBJ2-1; the match to TRBD1 covers 9 bases. V gave up 11 bases and J gave up 6 bases; unmatched junction bases: 5. This CDR3 contains 12 residues. This CDR3 is CASTGGGNEQFF. In DNA form, the CDR3 reads TGTGCCTCGACAGGGGGAGGCAATGAGCAGTTCTTC.

V and J are TRBV4-1 and TRBJ2-1, with D tentatively TRBD2 (5 bases). CDR1 and CDR2 from the germline V gene are MGHRA and YSYEKL. Trimming pared 2 bases from V and 4 bases from J, leaving 18 bases between. This CDR3 region has 17 residues. CDR3 in amino acids: CASSQWGVRTPYNEQFF. In nucleotides, the CDR3 is TGCGCCAGCAGCCAATGGGGAGTCAGGACTCCGTACAATGAGCAGTTCTTC.

The table lists this clonotype with many counts. CDR3 nucleotide sequence: TGTGCCAGCAGCGGGCTCGACAATGAGCAGTTCTTC. Translating gives CASSGLDNEQFF. The genes are TRBV4-2 and TRBJ2-1; D is unclear. CDR1 LGHNA and CDR2 YNFKEQ come from the germline V gene. V lost 5 bases and J lost 5, with 7 bases in between. The CDR3 loop spans 12 amino acids.